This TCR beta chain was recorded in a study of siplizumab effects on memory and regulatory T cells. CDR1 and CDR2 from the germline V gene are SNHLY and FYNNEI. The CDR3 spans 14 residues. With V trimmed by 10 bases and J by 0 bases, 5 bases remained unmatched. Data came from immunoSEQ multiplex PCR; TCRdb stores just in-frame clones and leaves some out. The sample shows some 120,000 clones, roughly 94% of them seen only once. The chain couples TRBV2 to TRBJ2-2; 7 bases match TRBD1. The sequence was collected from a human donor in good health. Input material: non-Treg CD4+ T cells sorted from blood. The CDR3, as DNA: TGTGCCACTACCGGGACAGCGAACACCGGGGAGCTGTTTTTT. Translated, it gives CATTGTANTGELFF.